This T cell receptor beta chain was obtained from a study of blood T cell repertoires in COVID-19. Study-level information: Sites in the United States, Italy and Spain provided acute and convalescent COVID-19 samples. Sample material is recorded as cDNA or gDNA derived from T cells, B-cell-depleted T cells, or PBMCs.

Trimming at V came to 2 bases and at J to 0 bases, leaving 5 bases not matched to a gene. The CDR3 is made up of 16 amino acids. Germline V lookup: CDR1 MNHNS, CDR2 SASEGT. This clone has just a few counts. As originally analysed: Reference gene primer amplification gave estimated nucleated cell counts. Assay: immunoSEQ multiplex PCR; the TCRdb copy retains only in-frame clones and omits some. Clone size and the V and J calls come from that table; the DNA yielded D and trimming. Of around 250,000 clones detected, approximately 82% appear once; the ten largest clones hold roughly 2%. The chain joins TRBV6-1 to TRBJ2-3, with 7 bases that match TRBD2. The source material was peripheral blood. The receptor comes from a man younger than 45 who had recovered from COVID-19. This CDR3 is CASSELGRGSTDTQYF. CDR3 nucleotide sequence: TGTGCCAGCAGTGAACTTGGGCGGGGGAGCACAGATACGCAGTATTTT.